This TCR beta chain was sequenced for a study of blood T cell repertoires in COVID-19. Background on the study: PBMCs, B-cell-depleted T cells, or T cells were the source of the cDNA or gDNA that made up the material.

Sequencing used immunoSEQ multiplex PCR; TCRdb keeps in-frame clones, though not all of them. This table holds nearly 350,000 clones, around four fifths found once. The V end was cut by 7 bases, the J end by 7 bases, with 13 bases between. The CDR3 loop spans 13 amino acids. Germline V gives CDR1 SEHNR, CDR2 FQNEAQ (reference sequence). V usage is TRBV7-9 and J usage is TRBJ1-4; D remains unclear. This sequence was found in a young man with active or convalescent COVID-19. Specimen: peripheral blood. CDR3 amino acids: CASTRGPGEKLFF. The CDR3 DNA reads as TGTGCCAGCACCCGAGGGCCAGGTGAAAAACTGTTTTTT.